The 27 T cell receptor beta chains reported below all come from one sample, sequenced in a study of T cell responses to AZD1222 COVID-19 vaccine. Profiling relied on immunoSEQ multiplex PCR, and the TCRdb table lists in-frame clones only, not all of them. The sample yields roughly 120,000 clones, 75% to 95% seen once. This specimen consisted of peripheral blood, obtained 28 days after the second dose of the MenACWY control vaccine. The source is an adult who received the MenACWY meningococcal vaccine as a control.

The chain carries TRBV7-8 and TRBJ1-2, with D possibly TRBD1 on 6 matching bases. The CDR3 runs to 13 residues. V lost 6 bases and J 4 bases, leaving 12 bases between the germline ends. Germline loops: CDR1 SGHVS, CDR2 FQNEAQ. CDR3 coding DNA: TGTGCCAGCAGTTATGACAGGCCCTATGGCTACACCTTC. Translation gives CASSYDRPYGYTF.

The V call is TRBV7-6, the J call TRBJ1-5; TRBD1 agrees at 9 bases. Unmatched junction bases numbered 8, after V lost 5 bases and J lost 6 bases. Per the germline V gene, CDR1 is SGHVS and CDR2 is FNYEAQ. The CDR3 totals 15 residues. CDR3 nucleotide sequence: TGTGCCAGCAGCCGGGGGGGACAGGGCTTTCAGCCCCAGCATTTT. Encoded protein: CASSRGGQGFQPQHF.

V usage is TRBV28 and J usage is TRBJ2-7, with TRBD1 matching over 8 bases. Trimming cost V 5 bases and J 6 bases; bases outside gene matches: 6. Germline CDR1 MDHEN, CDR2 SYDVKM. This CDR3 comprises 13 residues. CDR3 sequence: CASSLGDRPEQYF. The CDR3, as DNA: TGTGCCAGCAGTCTAGGGGACAGGCCCGAGCAGTACTTC.

This CDR3 is CASSLAGPWDEQFF. The CDR3 bases are TGCGCCAGCAGCTTGGCAGGCCCGTGGGATGAGCAGTTCTTC. The chain recombines TRBV5-1 with TRBJ2-1; no clear D gene. Trimming cost V 0 bases and J 8 bases, with 12 bases left between them. The CDR3 totals 14 residues. Germline V gene sequence: CDR1 SGHRS, CDR2 YFSETQ.

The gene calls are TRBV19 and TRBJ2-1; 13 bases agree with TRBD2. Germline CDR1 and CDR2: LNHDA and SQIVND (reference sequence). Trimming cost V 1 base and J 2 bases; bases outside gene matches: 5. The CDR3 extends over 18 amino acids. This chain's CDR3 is CASSIGGLAGDPYNEQFF. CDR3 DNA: TGTGCCAGTAGTATAGGCGGACTAGCGGGAGATCCCTACAATGAGCAGTTCTTC.

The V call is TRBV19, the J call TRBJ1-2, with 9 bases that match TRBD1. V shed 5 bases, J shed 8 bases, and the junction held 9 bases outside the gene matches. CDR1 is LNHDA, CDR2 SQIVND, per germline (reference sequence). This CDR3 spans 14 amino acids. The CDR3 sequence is CASSPRTGDIGYTF. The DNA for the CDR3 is TGTGCCAGTAGTCCCAGGACAGGGGATATCGGCTACACCTTC.

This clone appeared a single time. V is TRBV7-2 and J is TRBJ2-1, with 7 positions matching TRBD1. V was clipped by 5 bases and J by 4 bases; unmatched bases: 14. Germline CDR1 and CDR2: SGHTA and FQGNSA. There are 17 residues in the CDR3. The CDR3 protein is CASSPRQGSAPYNEQFF. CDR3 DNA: TGTGCCAGCAGCCCCAGACAGGGTTCCGCTCCGTACAATGAGCAGTTCTTC.

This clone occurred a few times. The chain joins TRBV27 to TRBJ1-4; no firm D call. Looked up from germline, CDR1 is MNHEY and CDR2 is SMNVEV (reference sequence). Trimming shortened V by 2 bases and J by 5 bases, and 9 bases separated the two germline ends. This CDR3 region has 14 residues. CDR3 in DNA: TGTGCCAGCAGTTTAAGTCAGAACAATGAAAAACTGTTTTTT. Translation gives CASSLSQNNEKLFF.

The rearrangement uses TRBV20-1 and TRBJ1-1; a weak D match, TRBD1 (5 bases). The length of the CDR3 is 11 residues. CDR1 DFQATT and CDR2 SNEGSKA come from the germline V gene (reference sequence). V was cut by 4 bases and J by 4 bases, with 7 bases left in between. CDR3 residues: CSAKRGTEAFF. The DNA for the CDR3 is TGCAGTGCTAAGAGGGGCACTGAAGCTTTCTTT.

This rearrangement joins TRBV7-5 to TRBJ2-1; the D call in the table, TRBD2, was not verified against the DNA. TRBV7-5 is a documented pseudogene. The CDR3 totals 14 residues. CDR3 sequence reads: CVRSPGLAGGIGFF. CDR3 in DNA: TGTGTCAGAAGCCCCGGACTAGCGGGGGGAATCGGGTTCTTC.

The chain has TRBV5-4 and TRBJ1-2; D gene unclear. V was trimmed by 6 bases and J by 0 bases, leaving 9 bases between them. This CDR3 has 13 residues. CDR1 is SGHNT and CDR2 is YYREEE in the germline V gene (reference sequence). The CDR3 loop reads CASTNRANYGYTF. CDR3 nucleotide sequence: TGTGCCAGCACCAACAGAGCTAACTATGGCTACACCTTC.

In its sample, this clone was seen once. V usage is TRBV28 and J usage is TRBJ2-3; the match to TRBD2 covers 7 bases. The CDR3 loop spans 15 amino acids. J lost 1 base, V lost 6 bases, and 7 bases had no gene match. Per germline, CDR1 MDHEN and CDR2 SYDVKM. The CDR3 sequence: CASSPPSGRTDTQYF. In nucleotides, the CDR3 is TGTGCCAGCAGCCCTCCTAGCGGCCGCACAGATACGCAGTATTTT.

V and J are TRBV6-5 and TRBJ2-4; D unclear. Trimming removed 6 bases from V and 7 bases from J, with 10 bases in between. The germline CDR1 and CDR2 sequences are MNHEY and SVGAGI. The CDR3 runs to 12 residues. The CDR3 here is CASSTKGNIQYF. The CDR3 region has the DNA TGTGCCAGCAGCACCAAGGGTAACATTCAGTACTTC.

CDR3 bases: TGCGCCAGCAGCTTGGGAAACACCGGGGAGCTGTTTTTT. It is translated as CASSLGNTGELFF. The chain employs TRBV5-1 and TRBJ2-2; no firm D call. The CDR3 sequence is 13 residues long. Germline CDR1 reads SGHRS; CDR2 reads YFSETQ. Trimming shortened V by 0 bases and J by 2 bases, and 2 bases separated the two germline ends.

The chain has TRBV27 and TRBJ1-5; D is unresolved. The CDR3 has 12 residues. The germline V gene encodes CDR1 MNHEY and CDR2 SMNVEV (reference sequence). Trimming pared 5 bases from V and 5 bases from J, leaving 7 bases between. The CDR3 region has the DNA TGTGCCAGCAGTAGGCCCCATCAGCCCCAGCATTTT. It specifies CASSRPHQPQHF.

CDR3 region: CASSLDGGTTFYEQYV. DNA for the CDR3: TGTGCCAGCAGCTTAGATGGCGGGACAACCTTCTACGAGCAGTACGTC. This sequence joins TRBV7-2 and TRBJ2-7; D is tentatively TRBD1 or TRBD2 (6 bases each). V was pared by 1 base and J by 3 bases, with 16 bases between. CDR1 is SGHTA, CDR2 FQGNSA, per germline. This CDR3 spans 16 amino acids.

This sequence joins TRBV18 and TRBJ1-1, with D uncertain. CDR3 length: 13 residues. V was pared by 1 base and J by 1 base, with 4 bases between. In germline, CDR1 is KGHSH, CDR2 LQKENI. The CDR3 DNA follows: TGTGCCAGCTCACCACGTGAGAACACTGAAGCTTTCTTT. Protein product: CASSPRENTEAFF.

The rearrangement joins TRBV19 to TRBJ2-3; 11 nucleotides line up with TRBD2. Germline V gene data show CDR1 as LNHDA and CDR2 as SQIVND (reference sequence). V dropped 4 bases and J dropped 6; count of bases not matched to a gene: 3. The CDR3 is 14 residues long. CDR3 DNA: TGTGCCAGTAGTAGTAGCGGGGGGGGCGATACGCAGTATTTT. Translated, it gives CASSSSGGGDTQYF.

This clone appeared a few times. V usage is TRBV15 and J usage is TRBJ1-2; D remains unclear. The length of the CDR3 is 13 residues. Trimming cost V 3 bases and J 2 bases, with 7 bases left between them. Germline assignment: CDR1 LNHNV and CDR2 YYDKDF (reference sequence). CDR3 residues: CATSRYGNYGYTF. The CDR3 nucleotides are TGTGCCACCAGCAGGTACGGAAACTATGGCTACACCTTC.

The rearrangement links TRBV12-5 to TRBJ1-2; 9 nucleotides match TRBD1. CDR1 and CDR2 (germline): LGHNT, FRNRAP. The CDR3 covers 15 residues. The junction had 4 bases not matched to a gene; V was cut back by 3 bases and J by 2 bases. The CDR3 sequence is CASGFSGQGNYGYTF. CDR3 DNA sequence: TGTGCTAGTGGTTTCTCCGGACAGGGGAACTATGGCTACACCTTC.

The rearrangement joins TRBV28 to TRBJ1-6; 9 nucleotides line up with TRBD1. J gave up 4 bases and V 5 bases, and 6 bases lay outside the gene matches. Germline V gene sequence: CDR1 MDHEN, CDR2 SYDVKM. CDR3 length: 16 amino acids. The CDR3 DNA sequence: TGTGCCAGCAGTAAACCAGGGACAGGGTATAATTCACCCCTCCACTTT. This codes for CASSKPGTGYNSPLHF.

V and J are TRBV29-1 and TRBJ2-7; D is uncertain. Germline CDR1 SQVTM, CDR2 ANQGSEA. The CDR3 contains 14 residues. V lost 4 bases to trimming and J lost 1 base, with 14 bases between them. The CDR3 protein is CSVVLGTNSYEQYF. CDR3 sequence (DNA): TGCAGCGTTGTCTTGGGTACAAATTCCTACGAGCAGTACTTC.

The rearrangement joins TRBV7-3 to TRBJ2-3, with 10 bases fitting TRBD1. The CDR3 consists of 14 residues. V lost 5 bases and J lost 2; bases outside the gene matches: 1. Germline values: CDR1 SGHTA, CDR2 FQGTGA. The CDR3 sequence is CASSRQGATDTQYF. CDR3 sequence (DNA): TGTGCCAGCAGCCGACAGGGGGCCACAGATACGCAGTATTTT.

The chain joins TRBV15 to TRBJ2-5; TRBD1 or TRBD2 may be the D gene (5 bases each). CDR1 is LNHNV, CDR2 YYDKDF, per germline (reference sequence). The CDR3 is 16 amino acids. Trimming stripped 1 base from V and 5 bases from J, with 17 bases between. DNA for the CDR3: TGTGCCACCAGCAGAGGGGAACGGCAGGGCGGGGAGACCCAGTACTTC. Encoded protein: CATSRGERQGGETQYF.

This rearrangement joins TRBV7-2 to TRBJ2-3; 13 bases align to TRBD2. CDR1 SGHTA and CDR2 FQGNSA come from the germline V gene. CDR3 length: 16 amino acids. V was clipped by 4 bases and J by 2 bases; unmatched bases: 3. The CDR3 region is CASSSTSGGSTDTQYF. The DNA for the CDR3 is TGTGCCAGCAGCTCGACTAGCGGGGGGTCCACAGATACGCAGTATTTT.

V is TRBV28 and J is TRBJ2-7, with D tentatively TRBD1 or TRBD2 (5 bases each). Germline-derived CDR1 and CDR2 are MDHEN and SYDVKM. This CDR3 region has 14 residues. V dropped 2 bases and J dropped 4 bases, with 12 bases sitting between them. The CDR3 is CASSLQGRGYEQYV. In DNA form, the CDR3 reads TGTGCCAGCAGTTTACAGGGTCGCGGGTACGAGCAGTACGTC.

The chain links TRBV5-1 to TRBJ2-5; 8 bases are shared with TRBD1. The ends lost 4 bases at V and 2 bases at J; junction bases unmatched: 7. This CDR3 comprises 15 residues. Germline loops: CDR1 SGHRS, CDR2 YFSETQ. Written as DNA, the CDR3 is TGCGCCAGCAGCCCACGGACAGGGCTTCAAGAGACCCAGTACTTC. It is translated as CASSPRTGLQETQYF.